Listed here are 23 T cell receptor beta chains from one sample, sequenced in a study of CD8+ T cells in alopecia areata. As the sequencing template, cDNA was produced by extracting RNA and reverse transcribing it. TCRdb's copy holds only in-frame clones and misses some; the assay was immunoSEQ multiplex PCR. The table lists about 200,000 clones, roughly 66% of them singletons. Treatment specified: oral pan-JAK inhibitor, 5-10 mg twice daily. The sample in question was CD4+ T cells sorted from blood, obtained at week 24, from a patient treated with tofacitinib. These TCRs come from a human donor with alopecia areata.

This clone was counted once. The chain employs TRBV2 and TRBJ2-3; D is unclear. The CDR3 spans 14 residues. V lost 8 bases and J 2 bases, leaving 14 bases between the germline ends. Germline CDR1 SNHLY, CDR2 FYNNEI. CDR3 sequence (DNA): TGTGCCAGCGGAGTCACCCTACCCACAGATACGCAGTATTTT. Protein sequence: CASGVTLPTDTQYF. Combining the CDR3 with reference TRBV2 and TRBJ2-3 gives the whole variable domain EPEVTQTPSHQVTQMGQEVILRCVPISNHLYFYWYRQILGQKVEFLVSFYNNEISEKSEIFDDQFSVERPDGSNFTLKIRSTKLEDSAMYFCASGVTLPTDTQYFGPGTRLTVL.

This chain uses TRBV7-9 with TRBJ1-1, with unresolved D. CDR1 and CDR2 (germline): SEHNR, FQNEAQ (reference sequence). The CDR3 is made up of 16 amino acids. V shed 5 bases and J shed 5 bases, with 21 bases lying between them. DNA for the CDR3: TGTGCCAGCAGCCCCGAACTCGGATTATCTGGTACTGAAGCTTTCTTT. Its translation is CASSPELGLSGTEAFF.

J is TRBJ2-6 and V is TRBV7-2, with D uncertain. The germline V gene encodes CDR1 SGHTA and CDR2 FQGNSA. The CDR3 contains 17 residues. Trimming pared 1 base from V and 0 bases from J, leaving 10 bases between. CDR3 residues: CASSLEKGSSGANVLTF. The CDR3, as DNA: TGTGCCAGCAGCTTAGAAAAGGGTAGCTCTGGGGCCAACGTCCTGACTTTC.

This chain connects TRBV5-1 to TRBJ1-4, with 8 bases aligning to TRBD1. V shed 4 bases, J shed 10 bases, and the junction held 6 bases outside the gene matches. Germline loops: CDR1 SGHRS, CDR2 YFSETQ. CDR3 length equals 13 residues. The CDR3 reads CASSHGQGGKLFF. CDR3 nucleotide sequence: TGCGCCAGCAGCCACGGACAGGGAGGAAAACTGTTTTTT.

The chain uses TRBV2 and TRBJ2-7; TRBD2 aligns across 13 bases. J was trimmed by 7 bases and V by 6 bases; bases with no gene match: 9. Germline values: CDR1 SNHLY, CDR2 FYNNEI. The length of the CDR3 is 15 residues. The CDR3 loop reads CASSTSGGALGEQYF. The CDR3 DNA is TGTGCCAGCAGCACTAGCGGGGGGGCCCTTGGGGAGCAGTACTTC.

This clone was detected a few times. V gene TRBV18 combines with J gene TRBJ1-2, with D tentatively TRBD1 (6 bases). CDR1 is KGHSH and CDR2 is LQKENI in the germline V gene. V lost 4 bases to trimming and J lost 1 base, with 16 bases between them. The CDR3 runs to 16 residues. DNA for the CDR3: TGTGCCAGCTCACTGGAACAGGGTCGGGATAACTATGGCTACACCTTC. Translating it yields CASSLEQGRDNYGYTF.

This chain uses TRBV27 with TRBJ2-3; the D is unclear. Deletions cut 6 bases from V and 2 bases from J, with 6 bases between. Germline lookup yields CDR1 MNHEY and CDR2 SMNVEV (reference sequence). The CDR3 runs 12 residues. The CDR3 region is CASSRTTDTQYF. The CDR3 region has the DNA TGTGCCAGCAGCCGGACCACAGATACGCAGTATTTT.

This chain links TRBV5-1 with TRBJ2-3; 15 bases are shared with TRBD2. Looked up from germline, CDR1 is SGHRS and CDR2 is YFSETQ. This CDR3 spans 18 amino acids. With 3 bases clipped from V and 2 bases from J, the junction kept 7 bases outside the gene matches. The CDR3 here is CASSSGLAGGRDTDTQYF. CDR3 nucleotides: TGCGCCAGCAGCTCCGGACTAGCGGGGGGGCGAGACACAGATACGCAGTATTTT.

The V call is TRBV30, the J call TRBJ2-7; TRBD1 matches at 7 bases. The CDR3 has 15 residues. Germline V gives CDR1 GTSNPN, CDR2 SVGIG (reference sequence). V shed 6 bases, J shed 0 bases, and the junction held 11 bases outside the gene matches. The CDR3, as DNA: TGTGCCTGTCTTTCCCGGGACAGCCTCTCCTACGAGCAGTACTTC. Amino acid sequence: CACLSRDSLSYEQYF.

V gene TRBV2 combines with J gene TRBJ1-4; D unresolved. This CDR3 region has 12 residues. Germline CDR1 reads SNHLY; CDR2 reads FYNNEI. V dropped 5 bases and J dropped 8 bases, with 9 bases sitting between them. The CDR3 DNA sequence: TGTGCCAGCAGTCCGAGGAGCGAAAAACTGTTTTTT. It translates to CASSPRSEKLFF.

This rearrangement joins TRBV7-6 to TRBJ1-4; 8 nucleotides line up with TRBD1. The CDR3 extends over 15 amino acids. From germline, CDR1 is SGHVS and CDR2 FNYEAQ. V gave up 3 bases and J gave up 3 bases; unmatched junction bases: 3. CDR3 sequence: CASSLGGQANEKLFF. CDR3 in DNA: TGTGCCAGCAGCTTGGGGGGACAGGCTAATGAAAAACTGTTTTTT.

V usage is TRBV29-1 and J usage is TRBJ1-1; unclear D gene. V shed 7 bases and J shed 2 bases, with 8 bases lying between them. The CDR3 consists of 11 residues. Germline CDR1 and CDR2: SQVTM and ANQGSEA. As DNA, the CDR3 is TGCAGCGGCGGAGTTAACACTGAAGCTTTCTTT. Its translation: CSGGVNTEAFF.

The J gene is TRBJ1-1, the V gene TRBV4-3; 8 positions match TRBD1. The V gene's germline CDR1 is LGHNA and CDR2 YSLEER. Losses at the gene ends were 4 bases for V and 1 base for J; bases not matched to a gene: 5. This CDR3 has 15 residues. This CDR3 reads CASSPSGTGNTEAFF. The CDR3 nucleotides read TGCGCCAGCAGCCCGTCCGGGACAGGGAACACTGAAGCTTTCTTT.

CDR3 residues: CSVTALRDAHSYEQYF. Written as DNA, the CDR3 is TGCAGCGTTACAGCCCTCCGGGACGCCCACTCCTACGAGCAGTACTTC. The genes are TRBV29-1 and TRBJ2-7; D possibly matches TRBD1 or TRBD2 (5 bases each). The CDR3 is 16 amino acids. Germline CDR1 reads SQVTM; CDR2 reads ANQGSEA. V was trimmed by 5 bases and J by 0 bases, leaving 20 bases between them.

The chain has TRBV5-6 and TRBJ1-5; D may be TRBD1 (6 bases). The CDR3 is made up of 14 amino acids. The V end was cut by 2 bases, the J end by 4 bases, with 10 bases between. Germline CDR1 is SGHDT and CDR2 is YYEEEE. The CDR3 nucleotides read TGTGCCAGCAGCTTAGGACAGCTGAATCAGCCCCAGCATTTT. It is translated as CASSLGQLNQPQHF.

The rearrangement uses TRBV19 and TRBJ1-5; D ambiguous. V was pared by 6 bases and J by 2 bases, with 14 bases between. The CDR3 sequence is 15 residues long. Germline CDR1 is LNHDA and CDR2 is SQIVND (reference sequence). The CDR3 bases are TGTGCCAGTAGCGACACATACGGGGGCAATCAGCCCCAGCATTTT. It translates to CASSDTYGGNQPQHF.

Only a few counts were recorded for this clone. V gene TRBV15 combines with J gene TRBJ2-3, with TRBD1 identical over 8 bases. Trimming at V came to 4 bases and at J to 3 bases, leaving 12 bases not matched to a gene. From germline, CDR1 is LNHNV and CDR2 YYDKDF (reference sequence). The CDR3 length is 17 residues. DNA of the CDR3: TGTGCCACCAGCAATGGGTTCCGGACAGGGCGTACAGATACGCAGTATTTT. This translates into CATSNGFRTGRTDTQYF. The full variable domain, with the rest looked up from reference TRBV15 and TRBJ2-3, is DAMVIQNPRYQVTQFGKPVTLSCSQTLNHNVMYWYQQKSSQAPKLLFHYYDKDFNNEADTPDNFQSRRPNTSFCFLDIRSPGLGDTAMYLCATSNGFRTGRTDTQYFGPGTRLTVL.

The chain employs TRBV2 and TRBJ2-6; TRBD1 matches at 7 bases. Trimming at V came to 5 bases and at J to 0 bases, leaving 7 bases not matched to a gene. Germline-derived CDR1 and CDR2 are SNHLY and FYNNEI. This CDR3 is built from 17 residues. The DNA for the CDR3 is TGTGCCAGCAGTTCCGGGACAGCCCACTCTGGGGCCAACGTCCTGACTTTC. Encoded protein: CASSSGTAHSGANVLTF.

The rearrangement links TRBV4-3 to TRBJ2-3; tentatively, D is TRBD1 (5 bases). Germline lookup yields CDR1 LGHNA and CDR2 YSLEER. Trimming left V 0 bases short and J 4 bases short, with 11 bases between. The CDR3 length is 15 residues. Here the CDR3 DNA reads TGCGCCAGCAGCCAAGAACCAGGGATAGCAGATACGCAGTATTTT. As protein: CASSQEPGIADTQYF.

The chain recombines TRBV4-3 with TRBJ1-6; 8 positions agree with TRBD1. Unmatched junction bases numbered 2, after V lost 4 bases and J lost 9 bases. CDR1 is LGHNA, CDR2 YSLEER, per germline. The CDR3 consists of 13 residues. The CDR3 here is CASSLDRGSPLHF. The CDR3 coding sequence is TGCGCCAGCAGCCTCGACAGGGGTTCACCCCTCCACTTT.

V gene TRBV27 combines with J gene TRBJ1-2; TRBD1 aligns across 9 bases. Losses at the gene ends were 6 bases for V and 7 bases for J; bases not matched to a gene: 3. This CDR3 comprises 12 residues. Germline V gene lookup returns CDR1 MNHEY and CDR2 SMNVEV (reference sequence). The CDR3 DNA is TGTGCCAGCAGCCAGACAGGGGGTGGCTACACCTTC. Protein product: CASSQTGGGYTF.

The chain joins TRBV6-1 to TRBJ2-1; TRBD1 or TRBD2 may be the D gene (5 bases each). Deletions cut 4 bases from V and 10 bases from J, with 14 bases between. CDR1 and CDR2 (germline): MNHNS, SASEGT. The CDR3 loop spans 13 amino acids. The CDR3 DNA is TGTGCCAGCAGTGGGGGCGGACGGAGGGAGCAGTTCTTC. Translating it yields CASSGGGRREQFF.

The chain recombines TRBV15 with TRBJ1-2; perhaps TRBD1 as D (5 bases). Germline V gives CDR1 LNHNV, CDR2 YYDKDF (reference sequence). Trimming took off 8 bases at V and 5 bases at J, with 15 bases between the two ends. The CDR3 is made up of 13 amino acids. The CDR3 bases are TGTGCCACCGCTGTACCGGGGACTTATGGCTACACCTTC. This encodes CATAVPGTYGYTF.